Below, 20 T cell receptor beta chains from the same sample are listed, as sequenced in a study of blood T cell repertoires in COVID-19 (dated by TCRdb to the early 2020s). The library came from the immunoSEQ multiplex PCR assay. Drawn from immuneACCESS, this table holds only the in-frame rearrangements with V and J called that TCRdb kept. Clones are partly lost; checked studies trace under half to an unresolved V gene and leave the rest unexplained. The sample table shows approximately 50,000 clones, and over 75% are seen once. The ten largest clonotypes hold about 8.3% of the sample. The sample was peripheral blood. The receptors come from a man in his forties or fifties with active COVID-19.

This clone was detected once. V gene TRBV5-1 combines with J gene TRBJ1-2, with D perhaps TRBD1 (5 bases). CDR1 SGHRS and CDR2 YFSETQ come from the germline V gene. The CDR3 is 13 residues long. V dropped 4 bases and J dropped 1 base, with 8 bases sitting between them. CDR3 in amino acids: CASSIDSNYGYTF. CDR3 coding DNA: TGCGCCAGCAGCATCGACAGTAACTATGGCTACACCTTC.

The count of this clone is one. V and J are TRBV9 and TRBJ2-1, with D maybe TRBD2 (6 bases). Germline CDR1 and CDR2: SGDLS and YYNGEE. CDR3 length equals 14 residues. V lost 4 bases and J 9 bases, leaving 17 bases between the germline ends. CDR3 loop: CASSILGRGGEQFF. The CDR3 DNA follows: TGTGCCAGCAGCATCCTGGGACGGGGAGGTGAGCAGTTCTTC.

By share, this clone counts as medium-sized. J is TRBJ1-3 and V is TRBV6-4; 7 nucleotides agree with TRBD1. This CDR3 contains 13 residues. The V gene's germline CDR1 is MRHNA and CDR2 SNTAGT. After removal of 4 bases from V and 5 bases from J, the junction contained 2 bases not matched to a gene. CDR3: CASSGGQRNTIYF. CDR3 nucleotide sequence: TGTGCCAGCAGTGGGGGACAGAGAAACACCATATATTTT.

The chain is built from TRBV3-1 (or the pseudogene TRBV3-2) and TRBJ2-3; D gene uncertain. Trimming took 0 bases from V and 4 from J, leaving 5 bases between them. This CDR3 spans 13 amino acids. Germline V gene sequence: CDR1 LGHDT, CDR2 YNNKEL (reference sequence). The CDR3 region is CASSQDSPDTQYF. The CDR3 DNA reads TGTGCCAGCAGCCAAGATAGCCCAGATACGCAGTATTTT.

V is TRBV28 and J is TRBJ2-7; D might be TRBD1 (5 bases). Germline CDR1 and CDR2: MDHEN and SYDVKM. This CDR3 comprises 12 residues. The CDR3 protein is CASTVHSYEQYF. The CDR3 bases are TGTGCTTCGACAGTGCACTCCTACGAGCAGTACTTC. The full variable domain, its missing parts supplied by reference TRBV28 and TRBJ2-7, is DVKVTQSSRYLVKRTGEKVFLECVQDMDHENMFWYRQDPGLGLRLIYFSYDVKMKEKGDIPEGYSVSREKKERFSLILESASTNQTSMYLCASTVHSYEQYFGPGTRLTVT.

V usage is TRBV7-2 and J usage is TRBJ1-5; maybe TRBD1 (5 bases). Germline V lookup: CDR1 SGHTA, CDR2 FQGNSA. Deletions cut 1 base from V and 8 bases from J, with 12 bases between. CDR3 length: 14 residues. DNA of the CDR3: TGTGCCAGCAGCTTAGGAGGGACTCGGGAGCCCCAGCATTTT. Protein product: CASSLGGTREPQHF.

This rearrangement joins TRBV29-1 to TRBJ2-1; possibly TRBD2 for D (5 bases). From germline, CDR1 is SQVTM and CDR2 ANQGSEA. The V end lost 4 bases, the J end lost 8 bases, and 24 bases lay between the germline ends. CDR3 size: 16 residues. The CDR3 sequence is CSVVGSPRAMGHEQFF. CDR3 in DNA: TGCAGCGTTGTGGGGTCTCCGCGGGCTATGGGTCATGAGCAGTTCTTC.

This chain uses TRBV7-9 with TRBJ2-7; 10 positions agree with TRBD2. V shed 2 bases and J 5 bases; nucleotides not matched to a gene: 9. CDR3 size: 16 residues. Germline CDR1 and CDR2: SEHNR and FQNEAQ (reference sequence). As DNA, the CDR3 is TGTGCCAGCAGCTTATTGGGAGCGGGAGGGCTCCACGAGCAGTACTTC. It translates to CASSLLGAGGLHEQYF.

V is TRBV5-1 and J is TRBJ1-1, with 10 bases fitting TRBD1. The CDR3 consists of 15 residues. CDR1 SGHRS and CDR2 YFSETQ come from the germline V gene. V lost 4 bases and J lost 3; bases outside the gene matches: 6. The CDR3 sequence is CASSPRTGGDTEAFF. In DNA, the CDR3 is TGCGCCAGCAGCCCCCGGACAGGGGGGGACACTGAAGCTTTCTTT.

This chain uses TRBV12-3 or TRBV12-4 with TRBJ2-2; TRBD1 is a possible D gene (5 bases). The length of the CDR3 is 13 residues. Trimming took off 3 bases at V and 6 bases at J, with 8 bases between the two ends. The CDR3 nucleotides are TGTGCCAGCAGTTTTAGGGGTCCCGGGGAGCTGTTTTTT. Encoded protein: CASSFRGPGELFF.

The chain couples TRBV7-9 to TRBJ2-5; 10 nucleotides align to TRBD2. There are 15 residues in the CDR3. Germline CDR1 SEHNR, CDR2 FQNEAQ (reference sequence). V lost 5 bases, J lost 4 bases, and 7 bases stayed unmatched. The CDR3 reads CASSRMEREGETQYF. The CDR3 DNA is TGTGCCAGCAGCCGTATGGAGCGGGAGGGAGAGACCCAGTACTTC.

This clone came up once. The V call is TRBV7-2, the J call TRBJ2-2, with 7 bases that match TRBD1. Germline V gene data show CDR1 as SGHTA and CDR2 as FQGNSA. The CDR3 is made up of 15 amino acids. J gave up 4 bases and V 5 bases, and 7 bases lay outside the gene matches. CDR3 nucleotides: TGTGCCAGCAGCACACGACAGGGCTTCACCGGGGAGCTGTTTTTT. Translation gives CASSTRQGFTGELFF.

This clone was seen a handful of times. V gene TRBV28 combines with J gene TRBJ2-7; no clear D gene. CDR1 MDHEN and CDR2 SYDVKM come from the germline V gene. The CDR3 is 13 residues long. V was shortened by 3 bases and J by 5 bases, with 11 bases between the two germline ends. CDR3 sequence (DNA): TGTGCCAGCAGTTTGGCTAGACCCGACGAGCAGTACTTC. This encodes CASSLARPDEQYF.

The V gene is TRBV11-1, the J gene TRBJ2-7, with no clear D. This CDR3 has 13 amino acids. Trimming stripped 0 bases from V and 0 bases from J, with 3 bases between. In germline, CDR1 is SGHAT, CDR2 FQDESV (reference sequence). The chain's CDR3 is CASSLAHSYEQYF. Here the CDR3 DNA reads TGTGCCAGCAGCTTAGCCCACTCCTACGAGCAGTACTTC.

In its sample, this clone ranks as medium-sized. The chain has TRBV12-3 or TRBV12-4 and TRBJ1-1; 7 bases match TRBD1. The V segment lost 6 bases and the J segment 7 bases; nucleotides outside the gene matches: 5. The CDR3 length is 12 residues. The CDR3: CASSPGTVEAFF. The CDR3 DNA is TGTGCCAGCAGCCCCGGGACAGTTGAAGCTTTCTTT.

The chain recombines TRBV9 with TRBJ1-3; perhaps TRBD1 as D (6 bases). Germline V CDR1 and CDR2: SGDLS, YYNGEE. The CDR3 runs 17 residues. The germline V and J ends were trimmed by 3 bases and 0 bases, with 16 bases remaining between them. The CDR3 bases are TGTGCCAGCAGCGCGGACTCACAGGGTTTCTCTGGAAACACCATATATTTT. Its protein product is CASSADSQGFSGNTIYF.

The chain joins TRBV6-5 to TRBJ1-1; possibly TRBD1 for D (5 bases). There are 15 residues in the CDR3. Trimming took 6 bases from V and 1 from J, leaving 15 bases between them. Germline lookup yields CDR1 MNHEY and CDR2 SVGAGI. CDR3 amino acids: CASSGTDSRNTEAFF. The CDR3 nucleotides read TGTGCCAGCAGCGGGACTGACTCTCGGAACACTGAAGCTTTCTTT.

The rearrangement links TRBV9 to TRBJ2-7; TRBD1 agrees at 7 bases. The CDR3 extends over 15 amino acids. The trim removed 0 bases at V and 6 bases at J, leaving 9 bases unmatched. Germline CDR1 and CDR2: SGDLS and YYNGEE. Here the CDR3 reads CASSVGGGLTTEQYF. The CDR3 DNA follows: TGTGCCAGCAGCGTAGGAGGGGGCCTCACAACCGAGCAGTACTTC.

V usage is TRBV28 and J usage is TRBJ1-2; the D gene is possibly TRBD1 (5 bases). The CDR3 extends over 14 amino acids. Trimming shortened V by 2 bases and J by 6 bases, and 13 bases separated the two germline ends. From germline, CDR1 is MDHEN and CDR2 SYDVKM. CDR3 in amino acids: CASSLPGRGDGYTF. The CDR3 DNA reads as TGTGCCAGCAGTTTACCCGGTCGGGGGGATGGCTACACCTTC.

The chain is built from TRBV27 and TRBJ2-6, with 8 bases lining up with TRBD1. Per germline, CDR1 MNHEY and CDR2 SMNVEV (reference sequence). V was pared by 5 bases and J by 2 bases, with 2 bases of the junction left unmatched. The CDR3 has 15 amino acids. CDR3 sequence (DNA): TGTGCCAGCAGTCTACAGGGGGCTGGGGCCAACGTCCTGACTTTC. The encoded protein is CASSLQGAGANVLTF.